This is a list of T cell receptor beta chains from one sample in a study of cytomegalovirus exposure and HLA in healthy donors. Clones were read by immunoSEQ multiplex PCR, and TCRdb kept only the in-frame ones, dropping some. This table holds some 180,000 clones, 10% to 15% found once. Sequenced sample: PBMCs. These receptors all stem from a man aged 45 to 65 in good health and CMV-seropositive. The CDR3 runs from the conserved cysteine through the conserved F or W. Each record gives: V gene, D gene, CDR3 protein. The D gene is left open where the match is weak.

>TRBV28|-
CASRKSSDAGGELFF
>TRBV4-3|-
CASSPSVAGELFF
>TRBV7-2|-
CASSLSSGIEANTIYF
>TRBV19|TRBD2
CAVSLTSAETQYF
>TRBV6-1|-
CASSEKSRGETQYF
>TRBV18|TRBD1
CASSPQGVANTGELFF
>TRBV13|-
CASDRGLNTGELFF
>TRBV28|-
CASSLSLITGLLNQPQHF
>TRBV30|-
CAWRGLGANSPLHF
>TRBV7-9|TRBD1
CASSQTGGASAGELFF
>TRBV5-4|-
CASSLVGLSHEQYF
>TRBV4-3|TRBD1
CASSQGRDSKETQYF
>TRBV10-3|TRBD1
CAIRDREGSNTEAFF
>TRBV15|-
CATSRDARTVTDTQYF
>TRBV7-3|TRBD1
CASSATGRQESEAFF
>TRBV30|TRBD2
CAWRPGGANTGELFF
>TRBV9|TRBD1
CASSVDRGGYNEQFF
>TRBV5-4|-
CASSLAGTGTEAFF
>TRBV4-1|-
CASSQGPVDSGNTIYF
>TRBV5-1|-
CASSPQGTEAFF
>TRBV2|TRBD1
CASSKGLGTGSNYGYTF
>TRBV19|TRBD1
CASSIGRGPNQPQHF
>TRBV2|TRBD2
CASSDRRGGLDTQYF
>TRBV7-3|-
CASSQNDSPGNTIYF
>TRBV6-1|-
CASSATTASNYGYTF
>TRBV7-2|TRBD1
CASSRDRAGANVLTF
>TRBV30|TRBD1
CAWSTGGSHNEQFF
>TRBV2|TRBD1
CASWTGGQADTQYF
>TRBV2|TRBD2
CASTSGGIDTQYF